This T cell receptor (beta chain) was captured in a study of vaccination and CD4 T cells after COVID-19. Study summary: The stimulus for the cells was overlapping spike peptides derived from SARS-CoV-2, HCoV-NL63, HCoV-OC43 and HCoV-229E. Study-wide findings and caveats: Convalescent patients' median share of reactive clones seen only post-vaccination was 85% to 90%.

Once obtained from cultured CD4+ T cells, the DNA was sequenced using the Oncomine TCR Beta short-read assay. Genomic DNA was isolated from cultured CD4+ T cells. TCRdb reprocessed the PCR reads with MiXCR, giving one entry per CDR3 protein. The sample carries approximately 11,000 distinct CDR3 sequences, around 30% recorded once. CDR1 is DFQATT and CDR2 is SNEGSKA in the germline V gene (reference sequence). The V end lost 7 bases, the J end lost 2 bases, and 13 bases lay between the germline ends. The CDR3 length is 13 residues. Treatment of the sample: roughly 10-day PBMC culture with coronavirus spike peptide pools or control peptides (ViraFEST assay). The unexposed donor provided CD4+ T cells, which were taken before the COVID-19 pandemic (2011-2018). This clonotype was seen a handful of times. Its specificity is unknown.

The sample taken for sequencing was CD4+ T cells from blood, cultured in vitro. The source is a human donor in good health. J is TRBJ2-3 and V is TRBV20-1; unclear D gene. The CDR3 DNA sequence: TGCAGTGTTTCAGGATCCTACACAGATACGCAGTATTTT. This gives the protein CSVSGSYTDTQYF.